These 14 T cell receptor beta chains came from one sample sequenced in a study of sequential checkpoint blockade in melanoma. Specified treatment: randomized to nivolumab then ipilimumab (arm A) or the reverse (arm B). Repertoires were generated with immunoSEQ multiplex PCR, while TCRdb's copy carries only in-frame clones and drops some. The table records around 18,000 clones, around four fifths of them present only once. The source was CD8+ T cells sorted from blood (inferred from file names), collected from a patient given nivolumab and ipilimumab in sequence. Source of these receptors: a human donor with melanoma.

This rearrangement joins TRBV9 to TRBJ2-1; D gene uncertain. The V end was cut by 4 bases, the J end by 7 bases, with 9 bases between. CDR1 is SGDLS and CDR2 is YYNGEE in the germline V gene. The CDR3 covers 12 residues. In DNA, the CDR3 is TGTGCCAGCAGCTCCGGGTTTAATGAGCAGTTCTTC. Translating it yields CASSSGFNEQFF.

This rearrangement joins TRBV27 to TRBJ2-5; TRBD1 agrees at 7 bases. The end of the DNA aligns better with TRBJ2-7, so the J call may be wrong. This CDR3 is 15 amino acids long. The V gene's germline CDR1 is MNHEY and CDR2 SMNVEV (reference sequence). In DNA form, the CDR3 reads TGTGCCAGCAGTCCCAACAGGGGTGTAGCCTACGAGCAGTACTTC. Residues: CASSPNRGVAYEQYF.

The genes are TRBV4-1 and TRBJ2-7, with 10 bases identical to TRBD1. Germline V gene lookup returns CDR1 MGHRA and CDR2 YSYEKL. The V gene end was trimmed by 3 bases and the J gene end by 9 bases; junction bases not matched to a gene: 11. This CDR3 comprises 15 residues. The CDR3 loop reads CASSQNSGQGHLQYF. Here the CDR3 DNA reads TGCGCCAGCAGCCAGAATTCGGGACAGGGGCATTTGCAGTACTTC.

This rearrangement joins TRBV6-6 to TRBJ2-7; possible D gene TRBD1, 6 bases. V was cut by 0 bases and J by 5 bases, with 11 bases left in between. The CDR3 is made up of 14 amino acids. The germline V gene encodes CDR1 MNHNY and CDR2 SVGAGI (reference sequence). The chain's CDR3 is CASSYSAAGDEQYF. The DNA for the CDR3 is TGTGCCAGCAGTTACTCGGCGGCAGGGGACGAGCAGTACTTC.

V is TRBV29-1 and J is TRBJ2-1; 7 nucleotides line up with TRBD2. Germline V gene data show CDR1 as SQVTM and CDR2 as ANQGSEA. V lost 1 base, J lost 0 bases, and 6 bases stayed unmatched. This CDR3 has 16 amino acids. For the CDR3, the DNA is TGCAGCGTTGAAGGGCTAGCGGAAAGCTCCTACAATGAGCAGTTCTTC. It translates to CSVEGLAESSYNEQFF.

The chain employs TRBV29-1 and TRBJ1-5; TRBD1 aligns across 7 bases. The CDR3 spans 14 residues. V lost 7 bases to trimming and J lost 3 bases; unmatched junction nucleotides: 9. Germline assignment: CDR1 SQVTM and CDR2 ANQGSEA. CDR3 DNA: TGCAGCGCCGGAGAGACAGGGAACAATCAGCCCCAGCATTTT. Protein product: CSAGETGNNQPQHF. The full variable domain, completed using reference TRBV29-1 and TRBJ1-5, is SAVISQKPSRDICQRGTSLTIQCQVDSQVTMMFWYRQQPGQSLTLIATANQGSEATYESGFVIDKFPISRPNLTFSTLTVSNMSPEDSSIYLCSAGETGNNQPQHFGDGTRLSIL.

CDR3 sequence reads: CASSLNRPQSVADTQYF. CDR3 bases: TGTGCCAGCAGCTTAAACCGACCCCAGAGCGTTGCAGATACGCAGTATTTT. J is TRBJ2-3 and V is TRBV7-6; D remains ambiguous. Between the trimmed V and J ends, which lost 2 bases and 4 bases, there was a span of 19 bases. Germline V CDR1 and CDR2: SGHVS, FNYEAQ. The CDR3 has 17 residues.

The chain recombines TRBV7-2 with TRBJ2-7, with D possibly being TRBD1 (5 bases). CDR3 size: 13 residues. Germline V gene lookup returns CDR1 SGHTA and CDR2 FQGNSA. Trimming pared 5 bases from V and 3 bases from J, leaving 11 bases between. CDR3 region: CASSRSQGYEQYF. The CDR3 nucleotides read TGTGCCAGCAGCCGAAGTCAGGGCTACGAGCAGTACTTC.

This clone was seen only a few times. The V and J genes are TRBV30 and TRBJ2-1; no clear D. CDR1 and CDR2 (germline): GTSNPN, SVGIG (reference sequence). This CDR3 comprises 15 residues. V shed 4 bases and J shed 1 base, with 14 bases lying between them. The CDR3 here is CAWTTKETSYNEQFF. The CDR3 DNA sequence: TGTGCCTGGACTACCAAGGAGACGTCCTACAATGAGCAGTTCTTC.

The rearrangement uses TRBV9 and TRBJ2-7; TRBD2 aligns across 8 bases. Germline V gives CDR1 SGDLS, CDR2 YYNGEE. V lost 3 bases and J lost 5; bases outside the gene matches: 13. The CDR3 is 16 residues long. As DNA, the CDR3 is TGTGCCAGCAGCGCCTTCGGTAGGTCGGGAGGGGACGAGCAGTACTTC. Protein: CASSAFGRSGGDEQYF.

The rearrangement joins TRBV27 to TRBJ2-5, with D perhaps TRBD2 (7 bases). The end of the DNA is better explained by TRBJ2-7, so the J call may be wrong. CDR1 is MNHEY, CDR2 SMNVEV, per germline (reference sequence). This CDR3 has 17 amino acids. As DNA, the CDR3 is TGTGCCAGCAGTTTCTCTGGAGGGGGGGGCTCCCCGGGCGAGCAGTACTTC. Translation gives CASSFSGGGGSPGEQYF.

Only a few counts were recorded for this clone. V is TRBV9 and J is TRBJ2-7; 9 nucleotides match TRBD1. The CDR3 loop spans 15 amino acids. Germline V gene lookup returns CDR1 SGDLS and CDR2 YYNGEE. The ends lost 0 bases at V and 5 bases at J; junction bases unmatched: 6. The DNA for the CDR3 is TGTGCCAGCAGCGTAGAAGGGACAGGGAACGACGAGCAGTACTTC. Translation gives CASSVEGTGNDEQYF.

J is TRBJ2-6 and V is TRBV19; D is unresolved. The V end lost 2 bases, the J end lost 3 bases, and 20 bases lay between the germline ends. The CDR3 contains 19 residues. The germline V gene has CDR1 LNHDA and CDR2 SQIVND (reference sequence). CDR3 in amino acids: CASSITGPYGPGGANVLTF. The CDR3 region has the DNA TGTGCCAGTAGTATAACCGGTCCTTATGGCCCGGGTGGGGCCAACGTCCTGACTTTC.

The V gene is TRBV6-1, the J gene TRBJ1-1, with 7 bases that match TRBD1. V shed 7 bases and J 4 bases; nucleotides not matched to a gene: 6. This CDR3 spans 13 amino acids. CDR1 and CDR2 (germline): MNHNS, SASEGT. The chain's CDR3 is CASTLRQGTEAFF. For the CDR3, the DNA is TGTGCCAGCACTCTCAGACAGGGCACTGAAGCTTTCTTT.